This record covers a single T cell receptor beta chain. The junction does not match germline at one end; this may be a read error. The data are from a study of technical replicates of blood from several donors. The repertoire was sequenced with immunoSEQ multiplex PCR; TCRdb's copy has only in-frame clones and lacks some. Of about 89,000 clones in the sample, around 96% were seen once. The CDR3 has 12 residues. Germline V lookup: CDR1 SGHDN, CDR2 FVKESK. The sequence derives from a human donor in good health. The chain links TRBV14 to TRBJ2-5; 7 bases are a match to TRBD1. The material sequenced was T cells isolated from PBMCs. CDR3 loop: CASSQDGGQRDF. CDR3 nucleotides: TGTGCCAGCAGCCAAGATGGGGGACAGCGAGACTTC.